The source of this T cell receptor beta chain is a study of blood T cell repertoires in COVID-19 (dated by TCRdb to the early 2020s). For the wider study: Collaborator samples came from the United States, Italy and Spain and covered acute and convalescent phases of COVID-19. The material from the prospective study consisted of cDNA or gDNA derived from T cells, B-cell-depleted T cells, or PBMCs. Subjects who had been exposed to COVID-19, were actively infected with it, or had recovered from it provided the deeply sampled blood TCRbeta repertoires that made up the dataset. A freely available public database, intended as a resource for researchers studying the immune response to SARS-CoV-2, is where the repertoires were released. Samples were obtained from the ongoing ImmuneRACE study (first 160 participants) and from some 1,200 subjects provided by 6 global collaborators. The sample metadata nearly always contained a de-identified subject ID, COVID-19 status, age in years and sex. Where available, HLA class I and class II types were obtained from metadata supplied by the sample provider rather than from assay-based typing. Study-wide conclusions, independent of this receptor: How much clinical and demographic metadata was included differed by source and by participant, and the metadata was provided uncurated.

The collaborating institutions used their own protocols to collect whole blood in K2EDTA tubes. For TCRbeta analysis, collaborators shipped samples in one of three forms: frozen whole blood, isolated PBMCs, or DNA extracted from either of those sample types. TCRbeta CDR3 regions were amplified from genomic DNA by means of the immunoSEQ Assay, a bias-controlled multiplex PCR. In the source study's methods: Nucleated cell counts per sample were estimated from amplification of reference gene primers within the assay. Sequence reads were collapsed and filtered to measure the absolute abundance of every unique TCRbeta CDR3 rearrangement. For each sample, productive Simpson clonality was calculated by taking the square root of Simpson's diversity index across productive rearrangements. The table comes from immuneACCESS by way of TCRdb, which keeps in-frame sequences with V and J called. Part of the clones is missing from these tables; in studies checked, under half for an unresolved V gene and the rest for unknown reasons. That table supplies the V and J calls and clone size; D and trimming were determined from the DNA. Counted in this sample were fewer than 500,000 clones; roughly 86% of them appeared once. The ten largest clonotypes hold around 1% of the sample.

Turning to this clone: This clone's antigen is unknown. No base-level quality is on record; no much larger clone is a single base apart.

For CDR1 and CDR2, the germline V gene (reference sequence) lists SEHNR and FQNEAQ. Here V drops 5 bases and J drops 2 bases, and the junction holds 12 bases not matched to any gene. The CDR3 covers 18 residues, taking in both the cysteine and the phenylalanine. Only CDR3 DNA remains: 54 bases, in frame from the first base. Sequencing used peripheral blood. The receptor was isolated from a human donor with acute or convalescent COVID-19. The donor label of this sample is uncertain. The V gene is TRBV7-9 and the J gene is TRBJ2-5; TRBD1 agrees with 12 junctional bases. The CDR3 is CASSRDRGRVGSQETQYF. The nucleotides read TGTGCCAGCAGCCGGGACAGGGGGCGAGTAGGATCACAAGAGACCCAGTACTTC.